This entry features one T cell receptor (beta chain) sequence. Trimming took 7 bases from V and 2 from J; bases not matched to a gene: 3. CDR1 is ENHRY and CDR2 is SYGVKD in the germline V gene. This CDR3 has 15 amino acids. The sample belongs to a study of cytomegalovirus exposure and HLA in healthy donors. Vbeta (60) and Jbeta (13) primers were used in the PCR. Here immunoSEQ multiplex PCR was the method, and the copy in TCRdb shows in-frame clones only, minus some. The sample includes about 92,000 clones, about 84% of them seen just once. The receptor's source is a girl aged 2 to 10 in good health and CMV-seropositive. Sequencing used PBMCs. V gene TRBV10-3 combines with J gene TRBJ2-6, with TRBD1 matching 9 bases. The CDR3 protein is CAITGTGTGANVLTF. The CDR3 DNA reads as TGTGCCATCACGGGGACAGGGACTGGGGCCAACGTCCTGACTTTC.